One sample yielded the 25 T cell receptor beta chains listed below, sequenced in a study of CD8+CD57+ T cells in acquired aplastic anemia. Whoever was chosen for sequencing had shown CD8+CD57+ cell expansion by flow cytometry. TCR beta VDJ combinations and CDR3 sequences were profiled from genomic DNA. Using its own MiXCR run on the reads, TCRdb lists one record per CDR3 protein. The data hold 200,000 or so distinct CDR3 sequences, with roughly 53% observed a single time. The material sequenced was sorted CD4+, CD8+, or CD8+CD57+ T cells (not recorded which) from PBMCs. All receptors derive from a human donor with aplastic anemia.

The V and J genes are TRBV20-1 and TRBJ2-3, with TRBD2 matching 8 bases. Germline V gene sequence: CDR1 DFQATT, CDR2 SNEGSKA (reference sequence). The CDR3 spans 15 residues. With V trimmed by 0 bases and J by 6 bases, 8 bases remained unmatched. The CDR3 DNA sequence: TGCAGTGCTAGAGAGTCGGGACTAGGTGCGGATACGCAGTATTTT. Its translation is CSARESGLGADTQYF.

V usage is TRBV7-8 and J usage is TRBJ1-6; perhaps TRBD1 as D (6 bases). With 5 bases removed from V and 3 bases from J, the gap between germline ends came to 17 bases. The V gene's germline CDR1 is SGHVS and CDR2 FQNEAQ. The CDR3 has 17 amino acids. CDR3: CASSQGRSSGYNSPLHF. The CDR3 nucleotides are TGTGCCAGCAGCCAGGGGCGTTCTAGCGGCTATAATTCACCCCTCCACTTT.

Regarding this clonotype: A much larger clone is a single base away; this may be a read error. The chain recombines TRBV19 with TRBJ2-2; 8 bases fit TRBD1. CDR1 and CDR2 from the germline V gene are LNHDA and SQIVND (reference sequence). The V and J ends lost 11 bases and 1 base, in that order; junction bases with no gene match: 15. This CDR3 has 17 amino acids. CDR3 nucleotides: TGTGCCCCTAACAAACAGGGGGGCCGGGGGAACACCGGGGAGCTGTTTTTT. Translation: CAPNKQGGRGNTGELFF. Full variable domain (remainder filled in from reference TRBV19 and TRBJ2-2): DGGITQSPKYLFRKEGQNVTLSCEQNLNHDAMYWYRQDPGQGLRLIYYSQIVNDFQKGDIAEGYSVSREKKESFPLTVTSAQKNPTAFYLCAPNKQGGRGNTGELFFGEGSRLTVL.

The CDR3 region has the DNA TGTGCCAGCAGCTTAGTCTCAACTAATGAAAAACTGTTTTTT. This gives the protein CASSLVSTNEKLFF. The chain uses TRBV7-9 and TRBJ1-4; D uncertain. The CDR3 has 14 residues. V dropped 1 base and J dropped 0 bases, with 3 bases sitting between them. CDR1 and CDR2 (germline): SEHNR, FQNEAQ (reference sequence).

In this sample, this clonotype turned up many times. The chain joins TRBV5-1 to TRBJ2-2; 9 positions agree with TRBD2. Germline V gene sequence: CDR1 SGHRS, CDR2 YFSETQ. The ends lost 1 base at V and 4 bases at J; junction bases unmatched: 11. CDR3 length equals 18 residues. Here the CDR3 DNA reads TGCGCCAGCAGCTTGCCCCCACCTAGCGGGGAGGGCACCGGGGAGCTGTTTTTT. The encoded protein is CASSLPPPSGEGTGELFF.

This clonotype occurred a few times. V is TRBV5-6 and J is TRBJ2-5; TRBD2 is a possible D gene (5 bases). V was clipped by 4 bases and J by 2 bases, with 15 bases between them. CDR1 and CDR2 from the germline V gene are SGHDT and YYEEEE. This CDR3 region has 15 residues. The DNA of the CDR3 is TGTGCCAGCAGCCAGCTCGGGGTTCAGCAAGAGACCCAGTACTTC. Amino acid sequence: CASSQLGVQQETQYF.

The CDR3 region is CATSSYRGAGNTIYF. The DNA of the CDR3 is TGTGCCACCAGCAGTTACAGGGGTGCTGGAAACACCATATATTTT. The chain joins TRBV15 to TRBJ1-3; 7 bases agree with TRBD1. Unmatched junction bases numbered 4, after V lost 3 bases and J lost 2 bases. CDR1 LNHNV and CDR2 YYDKDF come from the germline V gene (reference sequence). The CDR3 extends over 15 amino acids.

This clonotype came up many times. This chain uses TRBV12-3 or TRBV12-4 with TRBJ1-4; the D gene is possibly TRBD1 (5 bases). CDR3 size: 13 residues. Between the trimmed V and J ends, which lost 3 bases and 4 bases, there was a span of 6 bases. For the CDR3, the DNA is TGTGCCAGCAGTTTGGGGGGTAATGAAAAACTGTTTTTT. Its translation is CASSLGGNEKLFF.

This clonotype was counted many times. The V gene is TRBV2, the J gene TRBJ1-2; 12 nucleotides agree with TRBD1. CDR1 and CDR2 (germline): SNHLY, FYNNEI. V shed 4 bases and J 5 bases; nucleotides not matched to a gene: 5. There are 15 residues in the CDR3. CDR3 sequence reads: CASSVGTGGLYGYTF. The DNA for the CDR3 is TGTGCCAGCAGTGTCGGGACAGGGGGCTTGTATGGCTACACCTTC.

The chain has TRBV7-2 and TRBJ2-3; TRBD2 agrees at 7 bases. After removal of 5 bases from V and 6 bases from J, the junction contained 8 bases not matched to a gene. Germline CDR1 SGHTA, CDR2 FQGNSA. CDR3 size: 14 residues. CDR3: CASSQGAGRDTQYF. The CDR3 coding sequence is TGTGCCAGCAGCCAAGGAGCGGGAAGGGATACGCAGTATTTT.

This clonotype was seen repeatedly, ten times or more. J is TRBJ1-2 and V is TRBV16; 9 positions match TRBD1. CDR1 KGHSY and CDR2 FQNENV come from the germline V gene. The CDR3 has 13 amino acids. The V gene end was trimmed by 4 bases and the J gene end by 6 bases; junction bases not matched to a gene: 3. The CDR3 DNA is TGTGCCAGCAGCCTCCGACAGGGGGATGGCTACACCTTC. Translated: CASSLRQGDGYTF.

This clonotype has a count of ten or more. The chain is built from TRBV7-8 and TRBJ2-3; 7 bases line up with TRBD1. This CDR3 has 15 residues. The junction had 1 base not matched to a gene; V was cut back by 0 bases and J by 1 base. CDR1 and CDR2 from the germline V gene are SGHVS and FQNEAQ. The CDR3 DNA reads TGTGCCAGCAGCTTAGCGGGGACAGGCACAGATACGCAGTATTTT. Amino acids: CASSLAGTGTDTQYF.

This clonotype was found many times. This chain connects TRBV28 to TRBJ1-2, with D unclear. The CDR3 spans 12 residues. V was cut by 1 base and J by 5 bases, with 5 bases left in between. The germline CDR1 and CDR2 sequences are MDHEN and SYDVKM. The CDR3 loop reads CASSLSRYGYTF. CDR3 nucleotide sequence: TGTGCCAGCAGTTTATCCCGGTATGGCTACACCTTC.

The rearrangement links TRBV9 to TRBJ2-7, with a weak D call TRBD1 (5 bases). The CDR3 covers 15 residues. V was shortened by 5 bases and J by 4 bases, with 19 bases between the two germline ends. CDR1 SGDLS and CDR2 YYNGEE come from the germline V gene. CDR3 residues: CASSALQVKEYEQYF. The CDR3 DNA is TGTGCCAGCAGTGCGCTACAGGTTAAGGAGTACGAGCAGTACTTC.

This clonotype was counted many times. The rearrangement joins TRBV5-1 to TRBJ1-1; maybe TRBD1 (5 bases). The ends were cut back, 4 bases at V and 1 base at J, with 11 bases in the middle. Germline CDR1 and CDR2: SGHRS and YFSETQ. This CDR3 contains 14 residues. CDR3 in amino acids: CASSPGPENTEAFF. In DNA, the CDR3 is TGCGCCAGCAGCCCGGGGCCAGAGAACACTGAAGCTTTCTTT.

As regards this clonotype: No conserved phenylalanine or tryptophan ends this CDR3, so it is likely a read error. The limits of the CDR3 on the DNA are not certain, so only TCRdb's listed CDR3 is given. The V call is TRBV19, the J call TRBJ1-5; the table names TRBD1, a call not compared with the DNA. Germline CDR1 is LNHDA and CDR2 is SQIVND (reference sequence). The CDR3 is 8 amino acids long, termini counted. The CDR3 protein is CASSPPDG.

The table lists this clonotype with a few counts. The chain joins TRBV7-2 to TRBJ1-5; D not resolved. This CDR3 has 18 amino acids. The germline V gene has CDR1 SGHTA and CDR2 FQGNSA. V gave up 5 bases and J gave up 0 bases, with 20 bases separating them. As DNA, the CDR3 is TGTGCCAGCAGCCCTTCGATTGGTTCAGCATATAGCAATCAGCCCCAGCATTTT. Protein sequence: CASSPSIGSAYSNQPQHF. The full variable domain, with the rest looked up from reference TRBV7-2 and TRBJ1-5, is GAGVSQSPSNKVTEKGKDVELRCDPISGHTALYWYRQSLGQGLEFLIYFQGNSAPDKSGLPSDRFSAERTGGSVSTLTIQRTQQEDSAVYLCASSPSIGSAYSNQPQHFGDGTRLSIL.

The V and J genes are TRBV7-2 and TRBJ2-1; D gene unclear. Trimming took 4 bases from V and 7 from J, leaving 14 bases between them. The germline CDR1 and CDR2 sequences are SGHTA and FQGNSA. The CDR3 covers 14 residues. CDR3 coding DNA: TGTGCCAGCAGCTCCCGAGTTGCAACTAATGAGCAGTTCTTC. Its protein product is CASSSRVATNEQFF.

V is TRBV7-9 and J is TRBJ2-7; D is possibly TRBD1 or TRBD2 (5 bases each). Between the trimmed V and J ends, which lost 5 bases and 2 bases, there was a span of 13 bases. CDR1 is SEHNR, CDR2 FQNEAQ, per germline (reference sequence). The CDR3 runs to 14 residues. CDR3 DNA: TGTGCCAGCAGCCCGCATAGGGGACCCTACGAGCAGTACTTC. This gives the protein CASSPHRGPYEQYF.

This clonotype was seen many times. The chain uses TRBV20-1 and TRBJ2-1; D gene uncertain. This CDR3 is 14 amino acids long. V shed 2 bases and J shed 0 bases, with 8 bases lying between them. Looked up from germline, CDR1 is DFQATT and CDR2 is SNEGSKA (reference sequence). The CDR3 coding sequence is TGCAGTGCTAGAATGGCGCTCTCCTACAATGAGCAGTTCTTC. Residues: CSARMALSYNEQFF.

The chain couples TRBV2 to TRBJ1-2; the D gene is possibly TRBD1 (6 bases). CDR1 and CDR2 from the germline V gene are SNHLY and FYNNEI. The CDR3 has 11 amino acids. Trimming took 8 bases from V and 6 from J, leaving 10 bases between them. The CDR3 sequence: CASSWDNGYTF. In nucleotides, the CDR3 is TGTGCCAGCTCCTGGGACAATGGCTACACCTTC.

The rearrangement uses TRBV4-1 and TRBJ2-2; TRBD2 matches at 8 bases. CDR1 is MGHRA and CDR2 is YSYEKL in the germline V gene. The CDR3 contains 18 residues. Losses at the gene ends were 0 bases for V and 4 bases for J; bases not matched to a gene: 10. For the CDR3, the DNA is TGCGCCAGCAGCCAAGATAGGACTAGCTTAGTATCCACCGGGGAGCTGTTTTTT. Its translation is CASSQDRTSLVSTGELFF.

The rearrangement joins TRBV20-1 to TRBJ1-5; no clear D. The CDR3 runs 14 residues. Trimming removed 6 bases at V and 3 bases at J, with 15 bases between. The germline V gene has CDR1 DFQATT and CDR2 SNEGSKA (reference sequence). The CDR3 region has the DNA TGCAGTGCCTTCGCTGCCCAGGTCAATCAGCCCCAGCATTTT. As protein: CSAFAAQVNQPQHF.

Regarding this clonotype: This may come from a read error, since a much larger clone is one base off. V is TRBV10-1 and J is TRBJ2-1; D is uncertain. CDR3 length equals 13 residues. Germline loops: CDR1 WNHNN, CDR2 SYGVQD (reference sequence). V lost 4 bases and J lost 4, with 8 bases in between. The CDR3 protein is CASSASLYNEQFF. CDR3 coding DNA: TGCGCCAGCAGTGCCTCACTTTACAATGAGCAGTTCTTC.

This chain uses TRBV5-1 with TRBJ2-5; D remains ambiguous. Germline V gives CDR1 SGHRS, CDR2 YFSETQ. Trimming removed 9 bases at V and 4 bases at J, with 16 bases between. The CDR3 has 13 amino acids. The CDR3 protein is CATQSKSGETQYF. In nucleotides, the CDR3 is TGCGCCACCCAATCAAAATCGGGAGAGACCCAGTACTTC. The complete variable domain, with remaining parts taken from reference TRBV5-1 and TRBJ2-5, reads KAGVTQTPRYLIKTRGQQVTLSCSPISGHRSVSWYQQTPGQGLQFLFEYFSETQRNKGNFPGRFSGRQFSNSRSEMNVSTLELGDSALYLCATQSKSGETQYFGPGTRLLVL.